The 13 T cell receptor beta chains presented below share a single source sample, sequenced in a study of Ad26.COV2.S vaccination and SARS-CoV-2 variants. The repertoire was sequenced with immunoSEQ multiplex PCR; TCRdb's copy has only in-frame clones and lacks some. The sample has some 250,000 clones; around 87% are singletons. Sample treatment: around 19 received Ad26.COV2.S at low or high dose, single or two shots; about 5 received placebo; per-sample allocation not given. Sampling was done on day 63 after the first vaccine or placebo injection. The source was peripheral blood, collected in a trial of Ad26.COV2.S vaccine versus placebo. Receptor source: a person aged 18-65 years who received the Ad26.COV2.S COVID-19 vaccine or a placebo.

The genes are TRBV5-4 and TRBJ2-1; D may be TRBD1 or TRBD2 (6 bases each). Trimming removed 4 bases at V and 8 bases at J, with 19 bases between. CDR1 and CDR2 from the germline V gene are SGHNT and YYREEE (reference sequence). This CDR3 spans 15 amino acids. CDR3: CASSGNTGTGDEQFF. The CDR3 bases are TGTGCCAGCAGCGGAAACACAGGGACGGGGGATGAGCAGTTCTTC.

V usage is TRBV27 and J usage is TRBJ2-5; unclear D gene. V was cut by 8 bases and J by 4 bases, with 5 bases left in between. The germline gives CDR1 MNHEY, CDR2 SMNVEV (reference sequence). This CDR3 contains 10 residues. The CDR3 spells CASGLETQYF. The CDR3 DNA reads TGTGCCAGCGGGTTAGAGACCCAGTACTTC.

CDR3 nucleotide sequence: TGTGCCAGCAGCTTGCTGACCTCCCGAGTAAGCACAGATACGCAGTATTTT. Translation: CASSLLTSRVSTDTQYF. This rearrangement joins TRBV5-6 to TRBJ2-3; no reliable D call. The germline V and J ends were trimmed by 1 base and 0 bases, with 15 bases remaining between them. The CDR3 is 17 residues long. Germline-derived CDR1 and CDR2 are SGHDT and YYEEEE. The whole variable domain, remainder taken from reference TRBV5-6 and TRBJ2-3, is DAGVTQSPTHLIKTRGQQVTLRCSPKSGHDTVSWYQQALGQGPQFIFQYYEEEERQRGNFPDRFSGHQFPNYSSELNVNALLLGDSALYLCASSLLTSRVSTDTQYFGPGTRLTVL.

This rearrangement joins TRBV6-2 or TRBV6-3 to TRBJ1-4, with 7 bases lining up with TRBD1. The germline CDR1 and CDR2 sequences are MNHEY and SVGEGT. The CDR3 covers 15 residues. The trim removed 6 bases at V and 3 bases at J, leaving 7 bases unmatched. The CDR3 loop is CASSGRQGPNEKLFF. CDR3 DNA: TGTGCCAGCAGCGGACGACAGGGCCCTAATGAAAAACTGTTTTTT.

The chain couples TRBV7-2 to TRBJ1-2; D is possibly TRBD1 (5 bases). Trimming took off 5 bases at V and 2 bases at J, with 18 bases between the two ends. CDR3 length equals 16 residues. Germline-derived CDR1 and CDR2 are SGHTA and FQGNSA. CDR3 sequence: CASSQTRAGLNYGYTF. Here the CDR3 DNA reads TGTGCCAGCAGCCAAACGCGGGCAGGGCTAAACTATGGCTACACCTTC. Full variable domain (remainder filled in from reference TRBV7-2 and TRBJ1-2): GAGVSQSPSNKVTEKGKDVELRCDPISGHTALYWYRQSLGQGLEFLIYFQGNSAPDKSGLPSDRFSAERTGGSVSTLTIQRTQQEDSAVYLCASSQTRAGLNYGYTFGSGTRLTVV.

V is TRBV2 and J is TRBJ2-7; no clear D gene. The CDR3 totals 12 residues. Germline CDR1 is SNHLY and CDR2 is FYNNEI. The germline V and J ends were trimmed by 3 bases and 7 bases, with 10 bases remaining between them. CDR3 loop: CASSDWTGEQYF. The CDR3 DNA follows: TGTGCCAGCAGTGATTGGACCGGGGAGCAGTACTTC.

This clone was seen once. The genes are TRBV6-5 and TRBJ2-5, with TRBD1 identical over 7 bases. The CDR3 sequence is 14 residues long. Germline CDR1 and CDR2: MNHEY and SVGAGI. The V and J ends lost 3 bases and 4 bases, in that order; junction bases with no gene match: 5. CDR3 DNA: TGTGCCAGCAGTTATGCGCCAGGGGGAGAGACCCAGTACTTC. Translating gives CASSYAPGGETQYF.

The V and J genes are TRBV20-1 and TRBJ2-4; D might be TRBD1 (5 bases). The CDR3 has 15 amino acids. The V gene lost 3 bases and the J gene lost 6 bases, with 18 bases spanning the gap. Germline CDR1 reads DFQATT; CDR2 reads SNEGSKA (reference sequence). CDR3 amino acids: CSASQGPLAVNIQYF. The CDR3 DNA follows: TGCAGTGCTAGTCAGGGTCCCCTCGCCGTAAACATTCAGTACTTC.

CDR3 nucleotide sequence: TGCGCCAGCAGCTTGGGGCAGAACTATAATTCACCCCTCCACTTT. Protein: CASSLGQNYNSPLHF. This chain links TRBV5-1 with TRBJ1-6; no definite D call. CDR3 length equals 15 residues. CDR1 and CDR2 from the germline V gene are SGHRS and YFSETQ. V was trimmed by 0 bases and J by 3 bases, leaving 7 bases between them.

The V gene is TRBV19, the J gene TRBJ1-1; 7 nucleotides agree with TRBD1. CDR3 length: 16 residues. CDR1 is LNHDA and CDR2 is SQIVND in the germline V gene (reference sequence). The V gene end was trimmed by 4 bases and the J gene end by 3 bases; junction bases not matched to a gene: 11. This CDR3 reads CASSRGLRGRDTEAFF. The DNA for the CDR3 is TGTGCCAGTAGTAGGGGTTTGAGGGGGCGCGACACTGAAGCTTTCTTT.

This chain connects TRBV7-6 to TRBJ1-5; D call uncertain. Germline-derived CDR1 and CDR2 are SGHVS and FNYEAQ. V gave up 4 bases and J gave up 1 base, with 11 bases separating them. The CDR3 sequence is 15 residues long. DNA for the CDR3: TGTGCCAGCAGCTCCCGTGGGAGCAGCAATCAGCCCCAGCATTTT. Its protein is CASSSRGSSNQPQHF. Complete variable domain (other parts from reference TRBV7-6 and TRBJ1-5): GAGVSQSPRYKVTKRGQDVALRCDPISGHVSLYWYRQALGQGPEFLTYFNYEAQQDKSGLPNDRFSAERPEGSISTLTIQRTEQRDSAMYRCASSSRGSSNQPQHFGDGTRLSIL.

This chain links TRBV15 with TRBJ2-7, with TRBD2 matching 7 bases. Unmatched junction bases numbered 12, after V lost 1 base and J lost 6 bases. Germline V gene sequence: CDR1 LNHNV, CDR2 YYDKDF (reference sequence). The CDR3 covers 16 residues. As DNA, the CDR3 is TGTGCCACCAGCAGAGTCAGGCGCGGGAGTGGTGGCGAGCAGTACTTC. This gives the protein CATSRVRRGSGGEQYF.

The CDR3: CASSSTGVGANVLTF. The CDR3 DNA reads as TGTGCCAGCAGCTCTACAGGGGTTGGGGCCAACGTCCTGACTTTC. V gene TRBV7-3 combines with J gene TRBJ2-6; 7 bases align to TRBD1. This CDR3 is built from 15 residues. V was clipped by 4 bases and J by 3 bases; unmatched bases: 3. The germline CDR1 and CDR2 sequences are SGHTA and FQGTGA. Based on the CDR3 plus reference TRBV7-3 and TRBJ2-6, the full variable domain is GAGVSQTPSNKVTEKGKYVELRCDPISGHTALYWYRQSLGQGPEFLIYFQGTGAADDSGLPNDRFFAVRPEGSVSTLKIQRTERGDSAVYLCASSSTGVGANVLTFGAGSRLTVL.